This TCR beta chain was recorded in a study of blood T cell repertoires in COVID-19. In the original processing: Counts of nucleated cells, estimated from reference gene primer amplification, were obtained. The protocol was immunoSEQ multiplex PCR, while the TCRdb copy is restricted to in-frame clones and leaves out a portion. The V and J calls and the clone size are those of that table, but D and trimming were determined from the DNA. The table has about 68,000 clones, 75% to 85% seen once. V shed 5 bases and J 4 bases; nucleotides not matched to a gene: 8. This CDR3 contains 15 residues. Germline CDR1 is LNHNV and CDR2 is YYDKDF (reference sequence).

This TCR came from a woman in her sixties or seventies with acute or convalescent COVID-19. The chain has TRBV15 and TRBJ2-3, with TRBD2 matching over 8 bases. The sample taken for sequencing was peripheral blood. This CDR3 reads CATSSQAGGADTQYF. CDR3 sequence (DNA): TGTGCCACCAGCTCCCAGGCGGGGGGCGCAGATACGCAGTATTTT. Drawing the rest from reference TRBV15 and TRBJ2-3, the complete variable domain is DAMVIQNPRYQVTQFGKPVTLSCSQTLNHNVMYWYQQKSSQAPKLLFHYYDKDFNNEADTPDNFQSRRPNTSFCFLDIRSPGLGDTAMYLCATSSQAGGADTQYFGPGTRLTVL.